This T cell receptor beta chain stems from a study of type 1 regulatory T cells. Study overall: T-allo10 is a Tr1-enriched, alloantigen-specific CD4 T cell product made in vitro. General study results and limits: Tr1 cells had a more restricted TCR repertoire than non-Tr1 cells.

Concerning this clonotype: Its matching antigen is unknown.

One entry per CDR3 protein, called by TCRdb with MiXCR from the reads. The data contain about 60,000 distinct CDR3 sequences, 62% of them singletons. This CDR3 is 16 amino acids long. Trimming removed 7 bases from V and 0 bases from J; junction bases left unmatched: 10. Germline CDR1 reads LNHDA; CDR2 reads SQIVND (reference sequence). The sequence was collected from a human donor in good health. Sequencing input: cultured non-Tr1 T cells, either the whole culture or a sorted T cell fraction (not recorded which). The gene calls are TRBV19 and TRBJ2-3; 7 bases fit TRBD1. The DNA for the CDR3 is TGTGCCAGTACTACAAACGACAGGGTCAGCACAGATACGCAGTATTTT. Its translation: CASTTNDRVSTDTQYF.